The 27 T cell receptor beta chains given below trace back to one sample, sequenced in a study of OX40 agonist ivuxolimab in advanced cancers. Sequencing used immunoSEQ multiplex PCR; TCRdb keeps in-frame clones, though not all of them. The sample contains tens of thousands of clones, approximately 90% of which appear only once. The specimen comprised CD4+ or CD8+ T cells sorted from blood, sampled in a trial of the OX40 agonist ivuxolimab. All receptors derive from an adult with an advanced solid tumor such as melanoma, head and neck, liver or kidney cancer.

J is TRBJ2-5 and V is TRBV19; TRBD2 matches at 10 bases. The CDR3 loop spans 16 amino acids. The J segment lost 4 bases and the V segment lost 3 bases, leaving 8 bases of the junction unmatched. The germline V gene has CDR1 LNHDA and CDR2 SQIVND (reference sequence). In DNA form, the CDR3 reads TGTGCCAGTAGTATCGCGGCTAGCGGGAGTCGAGAGACCCAGTACTTC. Its translation is CASSIAASGSRETQYF.

The chain joins TRBV5-1 to TRBJ1-1; 10 bases are a match to TRBD1. Germline values: CDR1 SGHRS, CDR2 YFSETQ. This CDR3 has 15 amino acids. V was pared by 5 bases and J by 4 bases, with 8 bases of the junction left unmatched. CDR3 amino acids: CASSKGQGSGTEAFF. The CDR3 DNA reads as TGCGCCAGCAGTAAGGGACAGGGGAGCGGCACTGAAGCTTTCTTT. The whole variable domain, filled in from reference TRBV5-1 and TRBJ1-1, reads KAGVTQTPRYLIKTRGQQVTLSCSPISGHRSVSWYQQTPGQGLQFLFEYFSETQRNKGNFPGRFSGRQFSNSRSEMNVSTLELGDSALYLCASSKGQGSGTEAFFGQGTRLTVV.

V and J are TRBV28 and TRBJ2-1; D possibly corresponds to TRBD1 (5 bases). The germline V and J ends were trimmed by 3 bases and 3 bases, with 18 bases remaining between them. The CDR3 extends over 17 amino acids. Germline V gene lookup returns CDR1 MDHEN and CDR2 SYDVKM. CDR3: CASSFLGFGTGYNEQFF. CDR3 DNA sequence: TGTGCCAGCAGTTTTTTAGGATTCGGAACAGGCTACAATGAGCAGTTCTTC. Full variable domain (missing parts from reference TRBV28 and TRBJ2-1): DVKVTQSSRYLVKRTGEKVFLECVQDMDHENMFWYRQDPGLGLRLIYFSYDVKMKEKGDIPEGYSVSREKKERFSLILESASTNQTSMYLCASSFLGFGTGYNEQFFGPGTRLTVL.

The DNA of the CDR3 is TGCGCCAGCAGCCGAGTGGGGGAAGCGGGAGCCGGAGAGACCCAGTACTTC. Encoded protein: CASSRVGEAGAGETQYF. The chain has TRBV4-1 and TRBJ2-5; 8 bases align to TRBD2. Germline V gene lookup returns CDR1 MGHRA and CDR2 YSYEKL. The CDR3 is 17 amino acids. V gave up 4 bases and J gave up 4 bases; unmatched junction bases: 14.

CDR3 DNA: TGTGCCAGCAGTGAATATGAGGGGTCCGGCTATGGCTACACCTTC. As protein: CASSEYEGSGYGYTF. The chain combines TRBV6-1 with TRBJ1-2, with D maybe TRBD1 (5 bases). The CDR3 is 15 residues long. CDR1 is MNHNS, CDR2 SASEGT, per germline. Trimming removed 2 bases at V and 4 bases at J, with 14 bases between.

V gene TRBV5-1 combines with J gene TRBJ2-7; D may be TRBD1 (5 bases). Germline V gene lookup returns CDR1 SGHRS and CDR2 YFSETQ. The CDR3 covers 13 residues. V lost 5 bases and J 1 base, leaving 10 bases between the germline ends. This CDR3 is CASSGAGSYEQYF. CDR3 in DNA: TGCGCCAGCAGTGGGGCCGGATCCTACGAGCAGTACTTC.

The V and J genes are TRBV6-1 and TRBJ2-3, with TRBD2 identical over 7 bases. The CDR3 runs 14 residues. The V segment lost 10 bases and the J segment 3 bases; nucleotides outside the gene matches: 10. The germline V gene has CDR1 MNHNS and CDR2 SASEGT. The CDR3 DNA is TGTGCCACCATCTTCGCTAGCGGTACAGATACGCAGTATTTT. It encodes CATIFASGTDTQYF.

The rearrangement uses TRBV7-3 and TRBJ2-5, with 9 bases aligning to TRBD2. There are 15 residues in the CDR3. The ends lost 4 bases at V and 3 bases at J; junction bases unmatched: 6. Germline-derived CDR1 and CDR2 are SGHTA and FQGTGA. CDR3 bases: TGTGCCAGCAGCTCCACGACTAGCGGCAAAGAGACCCAGTACTTC. Protein sequence: CASSSTTSGKETQYF.

This clone was found a few times. The chain has TRBV5-5 and TRBJ2-7, with D possibly matching TRBD2 (6 bases). Looked up from germline, CDR1 is SGHKS and CDR2 is YYEKEE (reference sequence). CDR3 length equals 16 residues. The V gene lost 1 base and the J gene lost 2 bases, with 16 bases spanning the gap. The DNA of the CDR3 is TGTGCCAGCAGCTTGCTCCCCTCCGCGGGAACCTACGAGCAGTACTTC. Protein: CASSLLPSAGTYEQYF.

The rearrangement joins TRBV7-8 to TRBJ2-5, with D perhaps matching TRBD2 (6 bases). The CDR3 contains 14 residues. The germline V gene has CDR1 SGHVS and CDR2 FQNEAQ. Trimming took 1 base from V and 2 from J, leaving 8 bases between them. In nucleotides, the CDR3 is TGTGCCAGCAGCTTAGGGACTAATCAAGAGACCCAGTACTTC. Its translation is CASSLGTNQETQYF.

This chain's CDR3 is CASRPGGGAYEQYF. CDR3 DNA: TGTGCCAGCAGGCCGGGTGGGGGGGCCTACGAGCAGTACTTC. The rearrangement links TRBV28 to TRBJ2-7; TRBD2 matches at 7 bases. Germline V gives CDR1 MDHEN, CDR2 SYDVKM. There are 14 residues in the CDR3. With V trimmed by 6 bases and J by 2 bases, 7 bases remained unmatched.

The chain carries TRBV7-9 and TRBJ1-1; D is unresolved. V was cut by 3 bases and J by 6 bases, with 8 bases left in between. The CDR3 totals 12 residues. Germline V gives CDR1 SEHNR, CDR2 FQNEAQ (reference sequence). CDR3 sequence reads: CASSFAAPEAFF. The CDR3 DNA reads as TGTGCCAGCAGCTTCGCAGCGCCTGAAGCTTTCTTT. Combining the CDR3 with reference TRBV7-9 and TRBJ1-1 gives the whole variable domain DTGVSQNPRHKITKRGQNVTFRCDPISEHNRLYWYRQTLGQGPEFLTYFQNEAQLEKSRLLSDRFSAERPKGSFSTLEIQRTEQGDSAMYLCASSFAAPEAFFGQGTRLTVV.

J is TRBJ2-5 and V is TRBV6-5; D uncertain. The CDR3 sequence is 13 residues long. Germline CDR1 reads MNHEY; CDR2 reads SVGAGI. Trimming removed 6 bases at V and 0 bases at J, with 8 bases between. CDR3: CASSLMYQETQYF. The CDR3 coding sequence is TGTGCCAGCAGCCTGATGTACCAAGAGACCCAGTACTTC.

The V gene is TRBV18, the J gene TRBJ2-7; D is unresolved. The CDR3 consists of 15 residues. V gave up 3 bases and J gave up 4 bases, with 16 bases separating them. Germline V gene data show CDR1 as KGHSH and CDR2 as LQKENI. CDR3 coding DNA: TGTGCCAGCTCACCCCGGTATGTCAGCTCTTACGAGCAGTACTTC. Its translation: CASSPRYVSSYEQYF.

Here the CDR3 DNA reads TGTGCCAGCAGCTTAAACCAGGCGGGCGAGCAGTACTTC. Protein sequence: CASSLNQAGEQYF. The chain combines TRBV7-3 with TRBJ2-7, with a possible D match to TRBD2 (5 bases). Germline CDR1 and CDR2: SGHTA and FQGTGA. The V end was cut by 1 base, the J end by 6 bases, with 10 bases between. The CDR3 spans 13 residues.

This clone was observed a handful of times. V is TRBV2 and J is TRBJ1-2; D unresolved. The germline V gene has CDR1 SNHLY and CDR2 FYNNEI. V lost 1 base to trimming and J lost 4 bases, with 10 bases between them. The CDR3 consists of 14 residues. CDR3 in amino acids: CASSEDPRGYGYTF. Here the CDR3 DNA reads TGTGCCAGCAGTGAAGATCCTCGGGGCTATGGCTACACCTTC.

V and J are TRBV29-1 and TRBJ2-7; no firm D call. Germline lookup yields CDR1 SQVTM and CDR2 ANQGSEA. The length of the CDR3 is 13 residues. The V end lost 5 bases, the J end lost 6 bases, and 17 bases lay between the germline ends. The CDR3 region has the DNA TGCAGCGTTAGAGATCCCCTATCCGCCGAGCAGTACTTC. It is translated as CSVRDPLSAEQYF.

This sequence joins TRBV9 and TRBJ2-3, with a possible D match to TRBD1 (6 bases). Germline assignment: CDR1 SGDLS and CDR2 YYNGEE. The CDR3 is 13 amino acids. Between the trimmed V and J ends, which lost 5 bases and 4 bases, there was a span of 11 bases. CDR3 loop: CASSRTVPDTQYF. For the CDR3, the DNA is TGTGCCAGCAGTAGGACAGTCCCAGATACGCAGTATTTT.

V usage is TRBV28 and J usage is TRBJ2-2, with 13 bases matching TRBD2. The V gene end was trimmed by 7 bases and the J gene end by 5 bases; junction bases not matched to a gene: 13. The CDR3 length is 18 residues. The germline V gene encodes CDR1 MDHEN and CDR2 SYDVKM. CDR3 coding DNA: TGTGCCAGCAAGGACGGACTAGCGGGAGTCTCTGGGACCGGGGAGCTGTTTTTT. It specifies CASKDGLAGVSGTGELFF. The variable domain in full, with the rest retrieved from reference TRBV28 and TRBJ2-2, is DVKVTQSSRYLVKRTGEKVFLECVQDMDHENMFWYRQDPGLGLRLIYFSYDVKMKEKGDIPEGYSVSREKKERFSLILESASTNQTSMYLCASKDGLAGVSGTGELFFGEGSRLTVL.

This clone has just one count. The V call is TRBV11-2, the J call TRBJ2-3; 12 bases agree with TRBD2. After removal of 2 bases from V and 2 bases from J, the junction contained 2 bases not matched to a gene. The CDR3 is made up of 16 amino acids. CDR1 and CDR2 (germline): SGHAT, FQNNGV. CDR3 DNA: TGTGCCAGCAGCTTAAGGACTAGCGGGAACACAGATACGCAGTATTTT. Translation: CASSLRTSGNTDTQYF.

The chain links TRBV11-2 to TRBJ2-5; D gene unclear. Germline V gene lookup returns CDR1 SGHAT and CDR2 FQNNGV. V was cut by 1 base and J by 5 bases, with 2 bases left in between. The CDR3 covers 11 residues. The CDR3 sequence: CASSLGETQYF. The CDR3 coding sequence is TGTGCCAGCAGCTTAGGGGAGACCCAGTACTTC. Full variable domain (remainder filled in from reference TRBV11-2 and TRBJ2-5): EAGVAQSPRYKIIEKRQSVAFWCNPISGHATLYWYQQILGQGPKLLIQFQNNGVVDDSQLPKDRFSAERLKGVDSTLKIQPAKLEDSAVYLCASSLGETQYFGPGTRLLVL.

This clone was recorded once. This chain uses TRBV6-1 with TRBJ1-1; D gene unclear. With 5 bases removed from V and 0 bases from J, the gap between germline ends came to 10 bases. CDR3 length: 14 residues. In germline, CDR1 is MNHNS, CDR2 SASEGT. CDR3: CASSMGSMNTEAFF. In DNA, the CDR3 is TGTGCCAGCAGTATGGGGAGTATGAACACTGAAGCTTTCTTT.

The chain recombines TRBV5-1 with TRBJ2-1; the match to TRBD2 covers 10 bases. The CDR3 has 16 amino acids. V lost 4 bases, J lost 10 bases, and 14 bases stayed unmatched. Per germline, CDR1 SGHRS and CDR2 YFSETQ. CDR3 in DNA: TGCGCCAGCAGCCTGGTACTAGCGGGAAGGGGGCGGGAGCAGTTCTTC. This encodes CASSLVLAGRGREQFF.

Turning to this clone: At the DNA level, this CDR3 is encoded by other sequences in the same sample as well. V is TRBV7-2 and J is TRBJ1-2; TRBD1 aligns across 11 bases. CDR3 length: 14 residues. V gave up 6 bases and J gave up 2 bases; unmatched junction bases: 2. The germline V gene has CDR1 SGHTA and CDR2 FQGNSA. The CDR3 is CASSRDRGNYGYTF. The CDR3, as DNA: TGTGCCAGCAGTCGGGACAGGGGGAACTATGGCTACACCTTC.

The J gene is TRBJ2-7, the V gene TRBV7-9; no definite D call. This CDR3 spans 15 amino acids. Germline CDR1 SEHNR, CDR2 FQNEAQ (reference sequence). The V and J ends lost 1 base and 1 base respectively, with 11 bases between them. The CDR3 DNA reads as TGTGCCAGCAGCTTAGGTGACGGTTTATCCTACGAGCAGTACTTC. Translated, it gives CASSLGDGLSYEQYF.

The CDR3 protein is CASRIQGGFYEQYF. The CDR3, as DNA: TGTGCCAGCAGAATCCAGGGTGGCTTTTACGAGCAGTACTTC. The genes are TRBV6-6 and TRBJ2-7; a possible D gene is TRBD1 (5 bases). V was shortened by 6 bases and J by 4 bases, with 16 bases between the two germline ends. Looked up from germline, CDR1 is MNHNY and CDR2 is SVGAGI (reference sequence). The CDR3 runs 14 residues.

The CDR3 region is CASSLGSGANVLTF. The CDR3 nucleotides are TGCGCCAGCAGCTTGGGGTCTGGGGCCAACGTCCTGACTTTC. This rearrangement joins TRBV5-1 to TRBJ2-6; D ambiguous. This CDR3 is 14 amino acids long. Germline lookup yields CDR1 SGHRS and CDR2 YFSETQ. The V end lost 0 bases, the J end lost 1 base, and 2 bases lay between the germline ends.